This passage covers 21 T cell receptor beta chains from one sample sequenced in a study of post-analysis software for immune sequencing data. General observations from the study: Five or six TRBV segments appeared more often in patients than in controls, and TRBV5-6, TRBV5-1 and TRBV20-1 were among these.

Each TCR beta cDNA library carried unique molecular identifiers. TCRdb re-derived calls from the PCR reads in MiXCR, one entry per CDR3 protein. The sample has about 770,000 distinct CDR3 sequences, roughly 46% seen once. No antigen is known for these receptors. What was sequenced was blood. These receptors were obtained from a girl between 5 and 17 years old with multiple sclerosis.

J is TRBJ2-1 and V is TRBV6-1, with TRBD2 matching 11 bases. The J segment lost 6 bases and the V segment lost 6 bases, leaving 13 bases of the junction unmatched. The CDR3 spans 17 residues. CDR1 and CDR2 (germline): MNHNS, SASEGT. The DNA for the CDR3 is TGTGCCAGCAGCCCGGGGGTAGCGGGAGGGCCGGGCAATGAGCAGTTCTTC. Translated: CASSPGVAGGPGNEQFF.

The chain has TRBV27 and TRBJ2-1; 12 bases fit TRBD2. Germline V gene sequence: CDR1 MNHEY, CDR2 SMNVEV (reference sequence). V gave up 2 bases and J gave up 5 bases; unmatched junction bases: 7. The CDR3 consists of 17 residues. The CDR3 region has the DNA TGTGCCAGCAGTTTACCCTCAACTAGCGGGGGGCACAATGAGCAGTTCTTC. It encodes CASSLPSTSGGHNEQFF.

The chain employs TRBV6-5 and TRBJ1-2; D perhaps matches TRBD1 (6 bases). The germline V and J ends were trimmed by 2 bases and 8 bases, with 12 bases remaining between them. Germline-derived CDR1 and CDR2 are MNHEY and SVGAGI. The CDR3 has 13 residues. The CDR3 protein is CASSYEWGGGYTF. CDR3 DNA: TGTGCCAGCAGTTACGAGTGGGGGGGCGGCTACACCTTC.

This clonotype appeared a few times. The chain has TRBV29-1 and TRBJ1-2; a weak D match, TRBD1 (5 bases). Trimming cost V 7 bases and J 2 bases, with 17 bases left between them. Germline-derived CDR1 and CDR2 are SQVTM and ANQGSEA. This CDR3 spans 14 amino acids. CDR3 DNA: TGCAGCGCAGATCCCGGGACTGACAACTATGGCTACACCTTC. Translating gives CSADPGTDNYGYTF.

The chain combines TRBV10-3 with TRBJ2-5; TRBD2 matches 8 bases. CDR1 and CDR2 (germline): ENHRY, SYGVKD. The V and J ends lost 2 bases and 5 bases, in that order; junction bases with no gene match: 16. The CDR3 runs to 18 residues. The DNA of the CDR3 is TGTGCCATCAGTGAGGGACATACCGGGACTAGAGCCCGGGAGACCCAGTACTTC. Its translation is CAISEGHTGTRARETQYF.

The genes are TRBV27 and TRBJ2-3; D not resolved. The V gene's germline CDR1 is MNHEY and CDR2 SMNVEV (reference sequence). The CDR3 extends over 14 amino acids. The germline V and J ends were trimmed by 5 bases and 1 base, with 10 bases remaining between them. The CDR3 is CASSNTDRTDTQYF. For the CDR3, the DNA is TGTGCCAGCAGTAACACCGACCGCACAGATACGCAGTATTTT.

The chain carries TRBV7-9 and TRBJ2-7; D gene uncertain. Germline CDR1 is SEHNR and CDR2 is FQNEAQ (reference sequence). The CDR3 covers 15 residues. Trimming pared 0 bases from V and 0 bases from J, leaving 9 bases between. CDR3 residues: CASSLADRRSYEQYF. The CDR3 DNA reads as TGTGCCAGCAGCTTAGCCGACCGCCGCTCCTACGAGCAGTACTTC. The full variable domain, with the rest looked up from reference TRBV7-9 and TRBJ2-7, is DTGVSQNPRHKITKRGQNVTFRCDPISEHNRLYWYRQTLGQGPEFLTYFQNEAQLEKSRLLSDRFSAERPKGSFSTLEIQRTEQGDSAMYLCASSLADRRSYEQYFGPGTRLTVT.

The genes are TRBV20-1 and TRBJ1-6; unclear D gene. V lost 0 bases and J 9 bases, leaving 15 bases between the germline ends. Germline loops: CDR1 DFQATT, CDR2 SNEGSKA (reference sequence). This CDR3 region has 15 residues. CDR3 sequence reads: CSAREAGLGSSPLHF. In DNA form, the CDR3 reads TGCAGTGCTAGAGAGGCCGGGTTGGGGAGTTCACCCCTCCACTTT.

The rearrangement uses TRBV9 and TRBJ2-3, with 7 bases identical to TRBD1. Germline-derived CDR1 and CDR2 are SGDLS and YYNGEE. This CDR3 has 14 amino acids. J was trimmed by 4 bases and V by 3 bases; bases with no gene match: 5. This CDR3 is CASSATDRADTQYF. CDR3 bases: TGTGCCAGCAGCGCAACCGACAGGGCAGATACGCAGTATTTT.

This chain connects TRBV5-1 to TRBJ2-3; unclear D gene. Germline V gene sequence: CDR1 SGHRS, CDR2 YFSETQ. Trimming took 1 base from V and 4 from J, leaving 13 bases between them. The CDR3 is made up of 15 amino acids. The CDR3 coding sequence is TGCGCCAGCAGCTTGACCCTTGGGTCCCCAGATACGCAGTATTTT. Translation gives CASSLTLGSPDTQYF.

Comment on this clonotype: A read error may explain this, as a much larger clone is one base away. DNA of the CDR3: TGTGCCGGCAGCTTAGGGACAGGGGTTCAGCCCCAGCATTTT. This gives the protein CAGSLGTGVQPQHF. This chain joins TRBV7-2 and TRBJ1-5; 10 bases are a match to TRBD1. CDR3 length: 14 residues. Germline V gene data show CDR1 as SGHTA and CDR2 as FQGNSA. The variable domain in full, completed from reference TRBV7-2 and TRBJ1-5, reads GAGVSQSPSNKVTEKGKDVELRCDPISGHTALYWYRQSLGQGLEFLIYFQGNSAPDKSGLPSDRFSAERTGGSVSTLTIQRTQQEDSAVYLCAGSLGTGVQPQHFGDGTRLSIL.

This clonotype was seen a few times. The CDR3 DNA reads TGTGCCAGCAGCTCGACTAGTGGTCTTGCCCATGAGCAGTTCTTC. Protein: CASSSTSGLAHEQFF. This chain joins TRBV7-6 and TRBJ2-1; a weak D match, TRBD2 (6 bases). Trimming left V 4 bases short and J 8 bases short, with 18 bases between. Germline CDR1 is SGHVS and CDR2 is FNYEAQ. This CDR3 is 15 amino acids long.

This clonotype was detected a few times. The CDR3 reads CASKPEVGYGYTF. CDR3 coding DNA: TGTGCCAGCAAGCCTGAGGTGGGCTATGGCTACACCTTC. The chain recombines TRBV2 with TRBJ1-2; D is unclear. The CDR3 sequence is 13 residues long. Trimming removed 7 bases at V and 4 bases at J, with 13 bases between. Germline V gene data show CDR1 as SNHLY and CDR2 as FYNNEI.

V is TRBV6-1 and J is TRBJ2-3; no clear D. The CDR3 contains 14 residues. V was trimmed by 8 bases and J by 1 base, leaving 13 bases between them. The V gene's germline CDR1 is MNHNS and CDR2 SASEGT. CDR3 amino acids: CASAPRGRTDTQYF. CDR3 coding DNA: TGTGCCAGCGCCCCGCGCGGACGCACAGATACGCAGTATTTT.

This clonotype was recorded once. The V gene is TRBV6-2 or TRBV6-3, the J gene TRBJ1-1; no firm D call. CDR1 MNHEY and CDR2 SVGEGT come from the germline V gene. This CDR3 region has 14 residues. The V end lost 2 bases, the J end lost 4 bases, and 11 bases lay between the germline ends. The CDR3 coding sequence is TGTGCCAGCAGTTACCCTCACGGGCCCACTGAAGCTTTCTTT. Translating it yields CASSYPHGPTEAFF.

DNA of the CDR3: TGCAGTGCTAGTGGGACTAGCGGAAACAATGAGCAGTTCTTC. It encodes CSASGTSGNNEQFF. The V gene is TRBV20-1, the J gene TRBJ2-1; TRBD2 agrees at 11 bases. Per the germline V gene, CDR1 is DFQATT and CDR2 is SNEGSKA (reference sequence). The CDR3 is made up of 14 amino acids. V shed 3 bases and J 5 bases; nucleotides not matched to a gene: 3.

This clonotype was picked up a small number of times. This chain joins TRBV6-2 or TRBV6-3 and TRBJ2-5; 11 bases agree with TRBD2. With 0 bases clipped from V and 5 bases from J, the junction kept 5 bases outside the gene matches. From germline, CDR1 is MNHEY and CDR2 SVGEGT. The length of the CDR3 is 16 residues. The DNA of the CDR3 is TGTGCCAGCAGTTACTCGACTAGCGGGAACCGGGAGACCCAGTACTTC. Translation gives CASSYSTSGNRETQYF.

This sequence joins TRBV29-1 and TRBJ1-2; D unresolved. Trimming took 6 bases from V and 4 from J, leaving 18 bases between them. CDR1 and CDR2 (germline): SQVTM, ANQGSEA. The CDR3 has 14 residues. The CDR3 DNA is TGCAGCGTCCAAGGGAAAAGAGGGTCCTATGGCTACACCTTC. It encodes CSVQGKRGSYGYTF.

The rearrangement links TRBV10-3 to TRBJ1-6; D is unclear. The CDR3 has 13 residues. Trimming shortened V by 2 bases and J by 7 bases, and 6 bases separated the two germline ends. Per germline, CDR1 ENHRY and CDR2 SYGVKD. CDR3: CAISEKGNSPLHF. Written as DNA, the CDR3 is TGTGCCATCAGTGAGAAGGGCAATTCACCCCTCCACTTT.

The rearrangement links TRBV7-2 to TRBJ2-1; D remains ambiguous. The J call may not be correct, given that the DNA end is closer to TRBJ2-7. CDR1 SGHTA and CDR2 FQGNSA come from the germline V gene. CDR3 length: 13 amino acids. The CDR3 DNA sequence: TGTGCCAGCAGCTTCGTAGCTAGTAACGAGCAGTACTTC. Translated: CASSFVASNEQYF.

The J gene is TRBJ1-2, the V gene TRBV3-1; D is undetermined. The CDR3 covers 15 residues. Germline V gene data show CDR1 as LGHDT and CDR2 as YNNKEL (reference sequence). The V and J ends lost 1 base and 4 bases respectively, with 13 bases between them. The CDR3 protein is CASSQVADFGYGYTF. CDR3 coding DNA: TGTGCCAGCAGCCAAGTGGCAGACTTCGGCTATGGCTACACCTTC.